A single sample is the source of the 29 T cell receptor beta chains below, sequenced in a study of T cells in narcolepsy. Some clones are missing from TCRdb's copy, which holds only in-frame ones; the method was immunoSEQ multiplex PCR. The repertoire has 15,000 to 20,000 clones, over 55% of them found once; the top ten carry 11% to 15%. The sequenced sample was CD45RA- memory CD8+ T cells from PBMCs. These receptors all stem from a human donor with narcolepsy.

The CDR3 protein is CASSLFIGDGSSYEQYF. The CDR3 coding sequence is TGTGCCAGCAGCTTATTTATCGGGGACGGGAGCTCCTACGAGCAGTACTTC. The rearrangement links TRBV11-2 to TRBJ2-7; possible D gene TRBD2, 6 bases. Trimming shortened V by 2 bases and J by 0 bases, and 17 bases separated the two germline ends. Germline lookup yields CDR1 SGHAT and CDR2 FQNNGV. The length of the CDR3 is 17 residues.

The J gene is TRBJ1-2, the V gene TRBV27; D is ambiguous. This CDR3 comprises 13 residues. Between the trimmed V and J ends, which lost 5 bases and 4 bases, there was a span of 11 bases. Germline-derived CDR1 and CDR2 are MNHEY and SMNVEV (reference sequence). The CDR3 protein is CASSPQIGYGYTF. CDR3 DNA sequence: TGTGCCAGCAGTCCCCAGATCGGCTATGGCTACACCTTC.

A few counts support this clone. J is TRBJ2-1 and V is TRBV10-2; TRBD2 matches at 9 bases. Trimming removed 4 bases from V and 10 bases from J; junction bases left unmatched: 14. CDR3 length equals 16 residues. Germline V gene lookup returns CDR1 WSHSY and CDR2 SAAADI. The chain's CDR3 is CASSAIAGVQMEEQFF. The CDR3 DNA follows: TGCGCCAGCAGTGCAATAGCGGGAGTGCAAATGGAGGAGCAGTTCTTC.

About this clone itself: This same CDR3 is encoded by further DNA sequences in the sample. This chain connects TRBV7-9 to TRBJ2-2; D is perhaps TRBD2 (5 bases). Deletions cut 5 bases from V and 6 bases from J, with 7 bases between. This CDR3 is built from 12 residues. Germline assignment: CDR1 SEHNR and CDR2 FQNEAQ (reference sequence). For the CDR3, the DNA is TGTGCCAGCAGCCTCGGGGCCGGGGAGCTGTTTTTT. As protein: CASSLGAGELFF.

Only a few counts were recorded for this clone. The chain links TRBV6-9 to TRBJ1-1, with D uncertain. V lost 0 bases and J lost 7, with 9 bases in between. CDR3 length equals 13 residues. Per the germline V gene, CDR1 is MNHGY and CDR2 is SVAAGI. DNA of the CDR3: TGTGCCAGCAGTTATTCGGCCGGAAGTGAAGCTTTCTTT. It translates to CASSYSAGSEAFF.

This clone showed up just a few times. The chain links TRBV2 to TRBJ2-1; D unresolved. This CDR3 region has 12 residues. The V end was cut by 4 bases, the J end by 10 bases, with 11 bases between. CDR1 is SNHLY and CDR2 is FYNNEI in the germline V gene. CDR3 residues: CASSGAVLEQFF. The CDR3 DNA is TGTGCCAGCAGTGGGGCAGTGTTGGAGCAGTTCTTC.

The V gene is TRBV7-9, the J gene TRBJ2-1; 10 bases align to TRBD1. The V segment lost 5 bases and the J segment 7 bases; nucleotides outside the gene matches: 8. This CDR3 comprises 15 residues. Germline CDR1 is SEHNR and CDR2 is FQNEAQ (reference sequence). DNA for the CDR3: TGTGCCAGCAGCCCCAGGGACAGGGGAACGAATGAGCAGTTCTTC. It encodes CASSPRDRGTNEQFF.

This chain connects TRBV5-6 to TRBJ2-7, with D possibly TRBD2 on 6 matching bases. Trimming pared 0 bases from V and 9 bases from J, leaving 13 bases between. The CDR3 has 13 amino acids. Germline V CDR1 and CDR2: SGHDT, YYEEEE. Here the CDR3 reads CASSLDRGYVQYF. CDR3 nucleotide sequence: TGTGCCAGCAGCTTGGATCGGGGGTATGTGCAGTACTTC. The full variable domain, with the rest looked up from reference TRBV5-6 and TRBJ2-7, is DAGVTQSPTHLIKTRGQQVTLRCSPKSGHDTVSWYQQALGQGPQFIFQYYEEEERQRGNFPDRFSGHQFPNYSSELNVNALLLGDSALYLCASSLDRGYVQYFGPGTRLTVT.

In this sample, this clone turned up once. V gene TRBV4-2 combines with J gene TRBJ2-7; D remains unclear. The CDR3 extends over 15 amino acids. V lost 0 bases and J 1 base, leaving 10 bases between the germline ends. Germline V gene data show CDR1 as LGHNA and CDR2 as YNFKEQ. The CDR3 sequence: CASSQEGGSSYEQYF. In DNA form, the CDR3 reads TGTGCCAGCAGCCAAGAGGGCGGATCTTCCTACGAGCAGTACTTC.

The chain recombines TRBV7-8 with TRBJ2-5, with TRBD2 identical over 10 bases. The DNA end favors TRBJ2-7, so the J call may be wrong. CDR1 SGHVS and CDR2 FQNEAQ come from the germline V gene. The CDR3 runs to 16 residues. The CDR3 loop reads CASSSPPSGSVYEQYF. DNA for the CDR3: TGTGCCAGCAGCTCCCCACCTAGCGGGAGCGTCTACGAGCAGTACTTC.

CDR3 residues: CASSPASGFGYEQYF. The DNA for the CDR3 is TGTGCCAGCAGCCCCGCTAGCGGTTTTGGCTACGAGCAGTACTTC. The chain is built from TRBV7-8 and TRBJ2-7, with 7 nucleotides matching TRBD2. Germline values: CDR1 SGHVS, CDR2 FQNEAQ. The V and J ends lost 5 bases and 3 bases, in that order; junction bases with no gene match: 10. This CDR3 has 15 residues.

The genes are TRBV6-1 and TRBJ1-2; weak D call: TRBD1 (5 bases). The CDR3 has 17 residues. Germline-derived CDR1 and CDR2 are MNHNS and SASEGT. Trimming pared 4 bases from V and 4 bases from J, leaving 22 bases between. The CDR3: CASSVKTARRKTYGYTF. The CDR3 nucleotides are TGTGCCAGCAGTGTAAAGACAGCGAGAAGAAAAACCTATGGCTACACCTTC.

This sequence joins TRBV11-2 and TRBJ2-5; D is unclear. V lost 5 bases and J 4 bases, leaving 8 bases between the germline ends. Germline V CDR1 and CDR2: SGHAT, FQNNGV. The CDR3 covers 12 residues. In DNA, the CDR3 is TGTGCCAGCAGCCCCTGGTCAGAGACCCAGTACTTC. Translated: CASSPWSETQYF.

The J gene is TRBJ1-4, the V gene TRBV5-1, with D perhaps TRBD1 (6 bases). CDR3 length: 16 residues. From germline, CDR1 is SGHRS and CDR2 YFSETQ. Between the trimmed V and J ends, which lost 4 bases and 3 bases, there was a span of 16 bases. The CDR3 sequence is CASSITPTGPNEKLFF. CDR3 coding DNA: TGCGCCAGCAGCATTACTCCGACAGGCCCTAATGAAAAACTGTTTTTT.

The V gene is TRBV4-1, the J gene TRBJ2-5, with D possibly matching TRBD2 (6 bases). The CDR3 extends over 16 amino acids. Trimming took off 4 bases at V and 1 base at J, with 16 bases between the two ends. Germline CDR1 is MGHRA and CDR2 is YSYEKL. CDR3 in amino acids: CASSLYFGGSQETQYF. DNA of the CDR3: TGCGCCAGCAGCCTTTATTTCGGGGGTTCCCAAGAGACCCAGTACTTC.

The rearrangement uses TRBV5-6 and TRBJ1-2, with D tentatively TRBD1 (6 bases). Germline V lookup: CDR1 SGHDT, CDR2 YYEEEE. The CDR3 spans 12 residues. Trimming shortened V by 0 bases and J by 8 bases, and 8 bases separated the two germline ends. The CDR3 spells CASSLGGLGYTF. CDR3 coding DNA: TGTGCCAGCAGCTTGGGGGGGCTAGGCTACACCTTC. Drawing the rest from reference TRBV5-6 and TRBJ1-2, the complete variable domain is DAGVTQSPTHLIKTRGQQVTLRCSPKSGHDTVSWYQQALGQGPQFIFQYYEEEERQRGNFPDRFSGHQFPNYSSELNVNALLLGDSALYLCASSLGGLGYTFGSGTRLTVV.

This sequence joins TRBV10-3 and TRBJ1-2; no clear D. The CDR3 runs to 13 residues. Per the germline V gene, CDR1 is ENHRY and CDR2 is SYGVKD. V shed 3 bases and J shed 7 bases, with 12 bases lying between them. The CDR3: CAISDVGVGGYTF. The CDR3 DNA reads as TGTGCCATCAGTGATGTCGGGGTGGGTGGCTACACCTTC.

The chain is built from TRBV4-1 and TRBJ1-3; a possible D gene is TRBD1 (5 bases). The germline CDR1 and CDR2 sequences are MGHRA and YSYEKL. The V end was cut by 1 base, the J end by 4 bases, with 8 bases between. The CDR3 runs 14 residues. The DNA of the CDR3 is TGCGCCAGCAGCCAAGGGGGCCCCGGAAACACCATATATTTT. This codes for CASSQGGPGNTIYF.

This sequence joins TRBV7-6 and TRBJ1-2; D not certain. V was pared by 2 bases and J by 3 bases, with 7 bases between. The CDR3 is made up of 13 amino acids. The V gene's germline CDR1 is SGHVS and CDR2 FNYEAQ. CDR3 residues: CASSLRHDYGYTF. CDR3 DNA: TGTGCCAGCAGCTTACGACATGACTATGGCTACACCTTC.

CDR3: CASTHEGSTGELFF. In DNA form, the CDR3 reads TGTGCCAGCACTCACGAGGGGTCCACCGGGGAGCTGTTTTTT. V is TRBV5-5 and J is TRBJ2-2; either TRBD1 or TRBD2 may supply D (5 bases each). This CDR3 contains 14 residues. Germline loops: CDR1 SGHKS, CDR2 YYEKEE (reference sequence). V lost 6 bases, J lost 4 bases, and 13 bases lay in between.

This rearrangement joins TRBV7-6 to TRBJ2-7; TRBD2 matches at 8 bases. Germline lookup yields CDR1 SGHVS and CDR2 FNYEAQ. The CDR3 has 14 amino acids. V dropped 1 base and J dropped 5; count of bases not matched to a gene: 4. The CDR3 protein is CASSLEPGGDEQYF. As DNA, the CDR3 is TGTGCCAGCAGCTTAGAGCCGGGGGGGGACGAGCAGTACTTC.

The gene calls are TRBV30 and TRBJ2-6; 11 bases align to TRBD1. Germline values: CDR1 GTSNPN, CDR2 SVGIG (reference sequence). V gave up 4 bases and J gave up 4 bases; unmatched junction bases: 9. There are 17 residues in the CDR3. The CDR3 DNA follows: TGTGCCTGGATCGCGGGACAGGGGGAGCCCGGGGCCAACGTCCTGACTTTC. Its translation is CAWIAGQGEPGANVLTF. Looking up the rest from reference TRBV30 and TRBJ2-6 gives the full variable domain: SQTIHQWPATLVQPVGSPLSLECTVEGTSNPNLYWYRQAAGRGLQLLFYSVGIGQISSEVPQNLSASRPQDRQFILSSKKLLLSDSGFYLCAWIAGQGEPGANVLTFGAGSRLTVL.

The V and J genes are TRBV9 and TRBJ2-2; D gene unclear. The CDR3 totals 14 residues. CDR1 is SGDLS, CDR2 YYNGEE, per germline. V lost 1 base and J 6 bases, leaving 10 bases between the germline ends. CDR3 bases: TGTGCCAGCAGCGTATTTAGTTCTGCCGGGGAGCTGTTTTTT. Translating it yields CASSVFSSAGELFF.

This chain joins TRBV6-5 and TRBJ2-5; 7 positions match TRBD1. The germline gives CDR1 MNHEY, CDR2 SVGAGI. Losses at the gene ends were 2 bases for V and 7 bases for J; bases not matched to a gene: 1. This CDR3 is 12 amino acids long. The CDR3 loop reads CASSYEGATQYF. CDR3 nucleotide sequence: TGTGCCAGCAGTTACGAGGGGGCGACCCAGTACTTC.

The rearrangement links TRBV27 to TRBJ2-1; D is ambiguous. Trimming stripped 5 bases from V and 5 bases from J, with 16 bases between. The CDR3 runs 15 residues. The germline gives CDR1 MNHEY, CDR2 SMNVEV (reference sequence). In nucleotides, the CDR3 is TGTGCCAGCAGTATGACCCCCGAACGGAACAATGAGCAGTTCTTC. Its protein product is CASSMTPERNNEQFF.

V gene TRBV5-6 combines with J gene TRBJ2-7; D possibly uses TRBD1 or TRBD2 (6 bases each). The germline V and J ends were trimmed by 4 bases and 5 bases, with 16 bases remaining between them. This CDR3 spans 14 amino acids. Per the germline V gene, CDR1 is SGHDT and CDR2 is YYEEEE. CDR3 sequence (DNA): TGTGCCAGCAGCGCTCGACTAGGGGGTCACGAGCAGTACTTC. This sequence encodes CASSARLGGHEQYF.

The chain has TRBV27 and TRBJ2-1; 10 bases fit TRBD1. The V and J ends lost 2 bases and 6 bases, in that order; junction bases with no gene match: 1. This CDR3 region has 14 residues. Germline V gene lookup returns CDR1 MNHEY and CDR2 SMNVEV (reference sequence). The CDR3 sequence: CASSLGTGVNEQFF. CDR3 nucleotides: TGTGCCAGCAGTTTAGGGACAGGGGTCAATGAGCAGTTCTTC.

This chain links TRBV15 with TRBJ1-2; a weak D match, TRBD1 (6 bases). V was clipped by 6 bases and J by 4 bases, with 15 bases between them. This CDR3 has 14 amino acids. From germline, CDR1 is LNHNV and CDR2 YYDKDF (reference sequence). The CDR3 region is CATRGAGDPYGYTF. The CDR3 DNA sequence: TGTGCCACCAGAGGGGCAGGGGACCCCTATGGCTACACCTTC.

By share, this clone counts as large. The J gene is TRBJ2-7, the V gene TRBV7-9, with a tentative D call TRBD2 (6 bases). CDR3 size: 17 residues. Trimming stripped 0 bases from V and 0 bases from J, with 15 bases between. The germline gives CDR1 SEHNR, CDR2 FQNEAQ (reference sequence). The CDR3 nucleotides are TGTGCCAGCAGCTTAGCGGGGAGGAGTCTGAGCTCCTACGAGCAGTACTTC. As protein: CASSLAGRSLSSYEQYF. Full variable domain (missing parts from reference TRBV7-9 and TRBJ2-7): DTGVSQNPRHKITKRGQNVTFRCDPISEHNRLYWYRQTLGQGPEFLTYFQNEAQLEKSRLLSDRFSAERPKGSFSTLEIQRTEQGDSAMYLCASSLAGRSLSSYEQYFGPGTRLTVT.